This is a list of T cell receptor beta chains from one sample in a study of OX40 agonist ivuxolimab in advanced cancers. Only in-frame clones appear in the TCRdb table, and some are missing; sequencing was by immunoSEQ multiplex PCR. The sample lists 40,000 to 50,000 clones, about 90% occurring once. The specimen comprised CD4+ or CD8+ T cells sorted from blood, sampled in a trial of the OX40 agonist ivuxolimab. The receptor set was obtained from an adult with an advanced solid tumor such as melanoma, head and neck, liver or kidney cancer. Both conserved end residues are part of each CDR3. The order of the fields is V gene, clone size, J gene, D gene, CDR3 DNA, CDR3 protein. A D gene is named only where the DNA matches it firmly. Size is omitted from some rows. Given values are once, few, many or a class for expanded clones.

v_gene: TRBV7-8; abundance: NA; j_gene: TRBJ1-5; d_gene: NA; CDR3nt: TGTGCCAGCAGCTTATCCAACCCCATTTTGGCCAGCCGACGCAATCAGCCCCAGCATTTT; CDR3aa: CASSLSNPILASRRNQPQHF
v_gene: TRBV19; abundance: NA; j_gene: TRBJ2-4; d_gene: TRBD2; CDR3nt: TGTGCCAGTAGCCTAGCGGGAAGGGACATTCAGTACTTC; CDR3aa: CASSLAGRDIQYF
v_gene: TRBV7-9; abundance: NA; j_gene: TRBJ1-6; d_gene: NA; CDR3nt: TGTGCCAGCAGCTTAGCGCAATATAATTCACCCCTCCACTTT; CDR3aa: CASSLAQYNSPLHF
v_gene: TRBV7-9; abundance: NA; j_gene: TRBJ2-5; d_gene: TRBD2; CDR3nt: TGTGCCAGCAGCTTAAGACTAGCGGGAGAACGAGAGACCCAGTACTTC; CDR3aa: CASSLRLAGERETQYF
v_gene: TRBV28; abundance: NA; j_gene: TRBJ1-2; d_gene: NA; CDR3nt: TGTGCCAGCAGTGATAGTGGACAGATTAATGGCTACACCTTC; CDR3aa: CASSDSGQINGYTF
v_gene: TRBV9; abundance: NA; j_gene: TRBJ2-1; d_gene: NA; CDR3nt: TGTGCCAGCAGCCTCGGGTCGATGGGACACAATGAGCAGTTCTTC; CDR3aa: CASSLGSMGHNEQFF
v_gene: TRBV4-2; abundance: once; j_gene: TRBJ2-7; d_gene: NA; CDR3nt: TGTGCCAGCAGCCCCACGCCCTCCTACGAGCAGTACTTC; CDR3aa: CASSPTPSYEQYF
v_gene: TRBV18; abundance: NA; j_gene: TRBJ2-1; d_gene: NA; CDR3nt: TGTGCCAGCTCACCACCAGGGACACCCTACAATGAGCAGTTCTTC; CDR3aa: CASSPPGTPYNEQFF
v_gene: TRBV4-2; abundance: NA; j_gene: TRBJ2-7; d_gene: NA; CDR3nt: TGTGCCAGCAGCCAGACGGGTTCGAGGTACGAGCAGTACTTC; CDR3aa: CASSQTGSRYEQYF
v_gene: TRBV9; abundance: NA; j_gene: TRBJ2-1; d_gene: NA; CDR3nt: TGTGCCAGCAGCGCTTCAGGGAGCTCCTACAATGAGCAGTTCTTC; CDR3aa: CASSASGSSYNEQFF
v_gene: TRBV11-3; abundance: NA; j_gene: TRBJ1-2; d_gene: NA; CDR3nt: TGTGCCAGCAGCTTCGGGGGTGGCTACACCTTC; CDR3aa: CASSFGGGYTF
v_gene: TRBV9; abundance: NA; j_gene: TRBJ1-2; d_gene: TRBD1; CDR3nt: TGTGCCAGCAGCGTAAGCGGCCAGGGGGCTTATGGCTACACCTTC; CDR3aa: CASSVSGQGAYGYTF
v_gene: TRBV9; abundance: NA; j_gene: TRBJ2-7; d_gene: NA; CDR3nt: TGTGCCAGCAGCGTAGAGGACAGTTCCTACGAGCAGTACTTT; CDR3aa: CASSVEDSSYEQYF
v_gene: TRBV11-2; abundance: NA; j_gene: TRBJ2-7; d_gene: NA; CDR3nt: TGTGCCAGCAGCTTAGGGGCAGGATTTCGGTACGAGCAGTACTTC; CDR3aa: CASSLGAGFRYEQYF
v_gene: TRBV5-4; abundance: once; j_gene: TRBJ2-7; d_gene: TRBD2; CDR3nt: TGTGCCAGCAGCCCGGGACTAGGTCCCTACGAGCAGTACTTC; CDR3aa: CASSPGLGPYEQYF
v_gene: TRBV30; abundance: many; j_gene: TRBJ1-4; d_gene: NA; CDR3nt: TGTGCCTGGAGTAGGGCAGGGACGGAAAAACTGTTTTTT; CDR3aa: CAWSRAGTEKLFF
v_gene: TRBV7-3; abundance: NA; j_gene: TRBJ2-3; d_gene: TRBD2; CDR3nt: TGTGCCAGCAGCCTGGGGACTAGCGACCCAGATACGCAGTATTTT; CDR3aa: CASSLGTSDPDTQYF
v_gene: TRBV28; abundance: once; j_gene: TRBJ2-7; d_gene: TRBD1; CDR3nt: TGTGCCAGCAGGCCCGGGACAGCATTTATCTACGAGCAGTACTTC; CDR3aa: CASRPGTAFIYEQYF